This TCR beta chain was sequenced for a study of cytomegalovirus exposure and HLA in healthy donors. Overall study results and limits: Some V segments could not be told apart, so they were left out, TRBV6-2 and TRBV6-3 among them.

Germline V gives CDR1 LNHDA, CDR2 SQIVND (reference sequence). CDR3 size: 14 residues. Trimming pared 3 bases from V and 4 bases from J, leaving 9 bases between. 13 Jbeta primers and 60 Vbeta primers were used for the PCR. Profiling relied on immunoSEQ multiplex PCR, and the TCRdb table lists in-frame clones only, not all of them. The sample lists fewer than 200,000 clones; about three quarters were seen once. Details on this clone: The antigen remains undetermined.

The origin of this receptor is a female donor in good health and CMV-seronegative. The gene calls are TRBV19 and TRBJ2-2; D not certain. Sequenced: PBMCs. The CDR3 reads CASSIRSSTGELFF. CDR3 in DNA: TGTGCCAGTAGTATTCGATCTAGCACCGGGGAGCTGTTTTTT.